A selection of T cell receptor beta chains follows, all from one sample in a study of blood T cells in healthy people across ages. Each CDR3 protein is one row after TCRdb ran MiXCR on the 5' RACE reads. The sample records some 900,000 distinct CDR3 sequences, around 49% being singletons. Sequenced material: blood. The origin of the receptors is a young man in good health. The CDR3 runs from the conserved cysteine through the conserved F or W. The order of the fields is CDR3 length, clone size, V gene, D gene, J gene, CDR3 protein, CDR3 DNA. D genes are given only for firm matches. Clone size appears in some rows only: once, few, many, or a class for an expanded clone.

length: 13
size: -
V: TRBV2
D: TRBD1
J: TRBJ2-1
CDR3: CANNRDRDNEQFF
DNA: TGTGCCAACAACCGGGACAGGGACAATGAGCAGTTCTTC

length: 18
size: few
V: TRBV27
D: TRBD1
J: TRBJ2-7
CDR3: CASSLTGTAGWMPYEQYF
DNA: TGTGCCAGCAGTCTCACCGGGACAGCAGGGTGGATGCCCTACGAGCAGTACTTC

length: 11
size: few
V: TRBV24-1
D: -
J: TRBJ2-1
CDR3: CATRRGDEQFF
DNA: TGTGCCACCAGGAGGGGCGATGAGCAGTTCTTC

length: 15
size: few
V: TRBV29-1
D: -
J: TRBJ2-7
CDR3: CSVEDPGTETYEQYF
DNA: TGCAGCGTTGAGGACCCCGGGACTGAAACCTACGAGCAGTACTTC

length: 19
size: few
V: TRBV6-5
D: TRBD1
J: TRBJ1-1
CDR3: CASSYGTGGVLGSDTEAFF
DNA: TGTGCCAGCAGTTATGGGACAGGGGGCGTTTTGGGTAGTGACACTGAAGCTTTCTTT

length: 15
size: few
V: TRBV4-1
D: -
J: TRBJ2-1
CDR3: CASSQQDYPYNEQFF
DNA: TGCGCCAGCAGCCAACAGGACTACCCCTACAATGAGCAGTTCTTC

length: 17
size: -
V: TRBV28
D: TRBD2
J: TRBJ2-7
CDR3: CASSFGSGGQSSYEQYF
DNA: TGTGCCAGCAGTTTTGGTAGCGGGGGGCAAAGCTCCTACGAGCAGTACTTC

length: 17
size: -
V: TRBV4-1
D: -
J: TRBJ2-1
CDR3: CASSHTPVAEPYNEQFF
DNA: TGCGCCAGCAGCCATACTCCCGTAGCGGAACCGTACAATGAGCAGTTCTTC

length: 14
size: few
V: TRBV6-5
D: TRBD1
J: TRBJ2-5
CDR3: CASSNTGAQETQYF
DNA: TGTGCCAGCAGTAACACAGGGGCCCAAGAGACCCAGTACTTC

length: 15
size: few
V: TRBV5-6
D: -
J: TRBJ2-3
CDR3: CASSLRGYSTDTQYF
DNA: TGTGCCAGCAGCTTAAGGGGTTATAGCACAGATACGCAGTATTTT

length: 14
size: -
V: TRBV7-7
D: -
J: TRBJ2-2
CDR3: CASSSFGQTGELFF
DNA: TGTGCTAGCAGCTCTTTCGGACAGACCGGGGAGCTGTTTTTT

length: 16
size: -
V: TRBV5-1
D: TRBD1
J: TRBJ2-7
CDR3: CASSSLSGGANDEQYF
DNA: TGCGCCAGCAGCTCGTTATCAGGGGGCGCTAATGACGAGCAGTACTTC

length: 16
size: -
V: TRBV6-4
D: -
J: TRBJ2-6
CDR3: CASSDSKGSGANVLTF
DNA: TGTGCCAGCAGTGACTCGAAGGGGTCTGGGGCCAACGTCCTGACTTTC

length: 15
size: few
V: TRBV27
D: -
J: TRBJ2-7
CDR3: CASSRYSGLDYEQYF
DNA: TGTGCCAGCAGCCGCTATAGCGGCCTCGACTACGAGCAGTACTTC

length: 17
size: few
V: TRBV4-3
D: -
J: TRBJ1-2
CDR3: CASSQDLVEGQAYGYTF
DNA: TGCGCCAGCAGCCAAGATCTAGTGGAGGGCCAGGCCTATGGCTACACCTTC

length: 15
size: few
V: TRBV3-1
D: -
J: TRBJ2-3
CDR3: CASSPRSSSTDTQYF
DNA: TGTGCCAGCAGCCCGCGGTCCTCTAGCACAGATACGCAGTATTTT

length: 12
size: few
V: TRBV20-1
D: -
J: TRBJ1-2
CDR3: CSAPEGVMGYTF
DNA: TGCAGTGCCCCGGAGGGGGTTATGGGCTACACCTTC

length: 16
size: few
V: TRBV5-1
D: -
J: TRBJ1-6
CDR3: CASSLDAGPYNSPLHF
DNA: TGCGCCAGCAGCTTGGACGCGGGACCTTATAATTCACCCCTCCACTTT

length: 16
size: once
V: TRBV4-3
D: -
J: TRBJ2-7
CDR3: CASSQDSRQGRNEQYF
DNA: TGCGCCAGCAGCCAAGACAGTCGTCAGGGGAGGAACGAGCAGTACTTC

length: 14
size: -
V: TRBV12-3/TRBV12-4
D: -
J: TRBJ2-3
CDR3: CASGPRDRQDTQYF
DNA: TGTGCCAGCGGTCCCCGGGACCGCCAGGATACGCAGTATTTT

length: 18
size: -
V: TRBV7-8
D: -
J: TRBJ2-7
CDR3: CASSFGETGHIKTYEQYF
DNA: TGTGCCAGCAGCTTTGGAGAAACAGGGCACATTAAGACCTACGAGCAGTACTTC

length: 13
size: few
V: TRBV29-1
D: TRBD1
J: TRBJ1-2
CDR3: CSDGQGANYGYTF
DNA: TGCAGCGACGGACAGGGGGCGAACTATGGCTACACCTTC

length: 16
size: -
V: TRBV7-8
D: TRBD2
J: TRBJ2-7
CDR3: CASSLGSLAGPNEQYF
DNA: TGTGCCAGCAGCTTAGGGTCCTTAGCGGGGCCTAATGAGCAGTACTTC